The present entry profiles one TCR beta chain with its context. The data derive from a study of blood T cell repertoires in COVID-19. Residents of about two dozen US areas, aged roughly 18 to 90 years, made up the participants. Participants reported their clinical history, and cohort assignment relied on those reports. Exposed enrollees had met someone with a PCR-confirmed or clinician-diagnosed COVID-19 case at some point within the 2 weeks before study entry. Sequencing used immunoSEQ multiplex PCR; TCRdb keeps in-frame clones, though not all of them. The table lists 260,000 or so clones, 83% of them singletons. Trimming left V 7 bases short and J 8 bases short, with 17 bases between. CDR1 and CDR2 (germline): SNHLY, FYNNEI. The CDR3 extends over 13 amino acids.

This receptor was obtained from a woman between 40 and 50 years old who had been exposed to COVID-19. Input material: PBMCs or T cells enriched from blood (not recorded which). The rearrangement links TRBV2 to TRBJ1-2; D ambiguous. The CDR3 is CASTGVPNEGYTF. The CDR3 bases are TGTGCCAGCACCGGGGTCCCAAACGAGGGCTACACCTTC.